Shown below are 11 T cell receptor beta chains from a single sample sequenced in a study of cytomegalovirus exposure and HLA in healthy donors. Both 60 Vbeta primers and 13 Jbeta primers went into the PCR. Here immunoSEQ multiplex PCR was the method, and the copy in TCRdb shows in-frame clones only, minus some. The sample lists 160,000 or so clones, more than 70% occurring once. The sample consisted of PBMCs. Every receptor here comes from a male donor in good health and CMV-seropositive.

The chain links TRBV5-6 to TRBJ1-2; D perhaps matches TRBD1 (6 bases). The CDR3 is 16 amino acids. V was clipped by 4 bases and J by 0 bases, with 16 bases between them. CDR1 is SGHDT, CDR2 YYEEEE, per germline. The chain's CDR3 is CASSLRGARANYGYTF. The CDR3 bases are TGTGCCAGCAGCCTTCGGGGGGCCCGAGCTAACTATGGCTACACCTTC. The variable domain in full, completed from reference TRBV5-6 and TRBJ1-2, reads DAGVTQSPTHLIKTRGQQVTLRCSPKSGHDTVSWYQQALGQGPQFIFQYYEEEERQRGNFPDRFSGHQFPNYSSELNVNALLLGDSALYLCASSLRGARANYGYTFGSGTRLTVV.

This clone was seen a single time. The chain couples TRBV28 to TRBJ1-3; no clear D. Germline V gene lookup returns CDR1 MDHEN and CDR2 SYDVKM. The CDR3 has 17 amino acids. V was cut by 2 bases and J by 0 bases, with 14 bases left in between. Here the CDR3 reads CASSLVPPGISGNTIYF. Written as DNA, the CDR3 is TGTGCCAGCAGTTTAGTTCCCCCAGGCATCTCTGGAAACACCATATATTTT.

This clone was counted a single time. CDR3 DNA: TGTGCCAGCAGTTCCGTCGAAGAGGGGCCCCAGCATTTT. Its protein is CASSSVEEGPQHF. The genes are TRBV6-6 and TRBJ1-5; D is uncertain. In germline, CDR1 is MNHNY, CDR2 SVGAGI (reference sequence). The CDR3 runs to 13 residues. V was clipped by 4 bases and J by 9 bases, with 13 bases between them.

The rearrangement joins TRBV19 to TRBJ2-1, with no clear D. The CDR3 runs to 14 residues. The germline V gene encodes CDR1 LNHDA and CDR2 SQIVND (reference sequence). Trimming took 3 bases from V and 6 from J, leaving 12 bases between them. The CDR3 is CASSIQPGPNEQFF. DNA for the CDR3: TGTGCCAGTAGTATCCAGCCAGGTCCCAATGAGCAGTTCTTC.

This clone was observed a handful of times. This rearrangement joins TRBV4-2 to TRBJ1-1; D remains ambiguous. Germline V gives CDR1 LGHNA, CDR2 YNFKEQ. Trimming took off 0 bases at V and 2 bases at J, with 13 bases between the two ends. The CDR3 spans 16 residues. CDR3 DNA sequence: TGTGCCAGCAGCCAAGAGTTGCGACCTAGTAACACTGAAGCTTTCTTT. It is translated as CASSQELRPSNTEAFF.

The chain employs TRBV7-9 and TRBJ1-1; TRBD1 agrees at 7 bases. From germline, CDR1 is SEHNR and CDR2 FQNEAQ (reference sequence). V trimming: 3 bases; J trimming: 8 bases; junction bases outside the gene matches: 3. There are 12 residues in the CDR3. The CDR3 coding sequence is TGTGCCAGCAGCTTCGGACAGGCCGAAGCTTTCTTT. This codes for CASSFGQAEAFF. The entire variable domain, with the rest obtained from reference TRBV7-9 and TRBJ1-1, is as follows: DTGVSQNPRHKITKRGQNVTFRCDPISEHNRLYWYRQTLGQGPEFLTYFQNEAQLEKSRLLSDRFSAERPKGSFSTLEIQRTEQGDSAMYLCASSFGQAEAFFGQGTRLTVV.

This clone was found a few times. The DNA of the CDR3 is TGTGCCAGCAGCTCCGGACAGGGGGGTGGCTACACCTTC. It encodes CASSSGQGGGYTF. The V gene is TRBV7-2, the J gene TRBJ1-2, with 10 positions matching TRBD1. The V segment lost 4 bases and the J segment 7 bases; nucleotides outside the gene matches: 3. CDR1 and CDR2 (germline): SGHTA, FQGNSA. The CDR3 is 13 residues long.

This clone was seen more than once but under ten times. The V call is TRBV5-1, the J call TRBJ1-4; 12 nucleotides line up with TRBD1. The CDR3 contains 13 residues. The germline CDR1 and CDR2 sequences are SGHRS and YFSETQ. The V and J ends lost 7 bases and 5 bases, in that order; junction bases with no gene match: 0. The CDR3 bases are TGCGCCAGCGGGACAGGGGGCAATGAAAAACTGTTTTTT. It is translated as CASGTGGNEKLFF.

The chain links TRBV19 to TRBJ2-2; a weak D match, TRBD2 (5 bases). Germline V gene lookup returns CDR1 LNHDA and CDR2 SQIVND (reference sequence). This CDR3 contains 16 residues. Between the trimmed V and J ends, which lost 7 bases and 1 base, there was a span of 16 bases. The CDR3 reads CASKFIGSENTGELFF. DNA for the CDR3: TGTGCCAGTAAGTTTATCGGTAGCGAGAACACCGGGGAGCTGTTTTTT.

This clone has only one observation. The chain couples TRBV11-2 to TRBJ2-5, with D possibly matching TRBD2 (5 bases). With 0 bases removed from V and 7 bases from J, the gap between germline ends came to 9 bases. The CDR3 length is 13 residues. Per germline, CDR1 SGHAT and CDR2 FQNNGV. The chain's CDR3 is CASSLEEAGTQYF. CDR3 nucleotide sequence: TGTGCCAGCAGCTTAGAAGAGGCGGGGACCCAGTACTTC.

For the CDR3, the DNA is TGCAGCGTTGAGAAAGGTTGGACAGGGCAGGACACCGGGGAGCTGTTTTTT. The encoded protein is CSVEKGWTGQDTGELFF. The rearrangement links TRBV29-1 to TRBJ2-2, with 8 bases that match TRBD1. The CDR3 runs 17 residues. Germline V CDR1 and CDR2: SQVTM, ANQGSEA. The junction had 12 bases not matched to a gene; V was cut back by 3 bases and J by 3 bases.